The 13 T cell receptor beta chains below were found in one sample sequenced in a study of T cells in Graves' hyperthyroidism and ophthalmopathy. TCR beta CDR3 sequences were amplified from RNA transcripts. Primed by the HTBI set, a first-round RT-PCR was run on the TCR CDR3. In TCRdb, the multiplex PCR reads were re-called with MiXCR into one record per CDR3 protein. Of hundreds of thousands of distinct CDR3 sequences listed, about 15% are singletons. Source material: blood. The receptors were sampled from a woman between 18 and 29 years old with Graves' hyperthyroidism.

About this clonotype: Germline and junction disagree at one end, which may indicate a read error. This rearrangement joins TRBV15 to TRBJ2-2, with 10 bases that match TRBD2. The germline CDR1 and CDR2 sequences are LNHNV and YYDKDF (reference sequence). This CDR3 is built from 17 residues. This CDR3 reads CATSRARLAGVTGELFF. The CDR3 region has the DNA TGTGCCACCAGCAGAGCTAGGCTAGCGGGAGTAACCGGGGAACTGTTTTTT. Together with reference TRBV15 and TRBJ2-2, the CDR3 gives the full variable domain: DAMVIQNPRYQVTQFGKPVTLSCSQTLNHNVMYWYQQKSSQAPKLLFHYYDKDFNNEADTPDNFQSRRPNTSFCFLDIRSPGLGDTAMYLCATSRARLAGVTGELFFGEGSRLTVL.

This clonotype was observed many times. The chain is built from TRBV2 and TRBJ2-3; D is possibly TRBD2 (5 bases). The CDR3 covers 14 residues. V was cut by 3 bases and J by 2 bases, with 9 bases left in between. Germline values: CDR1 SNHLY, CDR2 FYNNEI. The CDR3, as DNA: TGTGCCAGCAGTGATACTAGGACCACAGATACGCAGTATTTT. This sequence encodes CASSDTRTTDTQYF. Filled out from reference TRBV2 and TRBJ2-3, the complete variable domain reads EPEVTQTPSHQVTQMGQEVILRCVPISNHLYFYWYRQILGQKVEFLVSFYNNEISEKSEIFDDQFSVERPDGSNFTLKIRSTKLEDSAMYFCASSDTRTTDTQYFGPGTRLTVL.

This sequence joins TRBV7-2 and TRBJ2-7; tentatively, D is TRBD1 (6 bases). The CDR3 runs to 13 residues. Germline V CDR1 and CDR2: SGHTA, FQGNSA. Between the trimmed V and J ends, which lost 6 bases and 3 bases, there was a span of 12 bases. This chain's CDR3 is CASRQGNGYEQYF. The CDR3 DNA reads TGTGCCAGCAGACAGGGAAATGGCTACGAGCAGTACTTC.

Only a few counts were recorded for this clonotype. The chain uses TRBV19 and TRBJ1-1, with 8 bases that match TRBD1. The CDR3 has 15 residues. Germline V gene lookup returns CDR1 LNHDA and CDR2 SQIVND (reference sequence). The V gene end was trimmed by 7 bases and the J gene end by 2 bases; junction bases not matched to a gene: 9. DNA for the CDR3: TGTGCCAGTACCGAAGGGACAGGATTTAACACTGAAGCTTTCTTT. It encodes CASTEGTGFNTEAFF.

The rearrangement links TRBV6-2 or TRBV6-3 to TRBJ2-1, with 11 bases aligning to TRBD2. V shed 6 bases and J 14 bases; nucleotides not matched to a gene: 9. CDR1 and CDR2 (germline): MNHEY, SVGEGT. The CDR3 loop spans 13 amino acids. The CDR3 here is CASRTSGSPWEFF. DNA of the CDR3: TGTGCCAGCAGAACTAGCGGGAGTCCCTGGGAGTTCTTC.

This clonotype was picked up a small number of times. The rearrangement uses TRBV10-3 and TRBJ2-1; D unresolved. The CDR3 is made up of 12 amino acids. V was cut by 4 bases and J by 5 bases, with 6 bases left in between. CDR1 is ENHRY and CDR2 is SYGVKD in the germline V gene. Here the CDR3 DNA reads TGTGCCATCAGTGCTTTTGACAATGAGCAGTTCTTC. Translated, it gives CAISAFDNEQFF.

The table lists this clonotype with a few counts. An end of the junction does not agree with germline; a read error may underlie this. In nucleotides, the CDR3 is TGTGCCAGCAGCTTGGTAGGGTACAGTGAGCAGTTCTTC. This encodes CASSLVGYSEQFF. V usage is TRBV7-9 and J usage is TRBJ2-1; no clear D. Per germline, CDR1 SEHNR and CDR2 FQNEAQ (reference sequence). This CDR3 region has 13 residues. The full variable domain, in which reference TRBV7-9 and TRBJ2-1 provide the parts outside the CDR3, is DTGVSQNPRHKITKRGQNVTFRCDPISEHNRLYWYRQTLGQGPEFLTYFQNEAQLEKSRLLSDRFSAERPKGSFSTLEIQRTEQGDSAMYLCASSLVGYSEQFFGPGTRLTVL.

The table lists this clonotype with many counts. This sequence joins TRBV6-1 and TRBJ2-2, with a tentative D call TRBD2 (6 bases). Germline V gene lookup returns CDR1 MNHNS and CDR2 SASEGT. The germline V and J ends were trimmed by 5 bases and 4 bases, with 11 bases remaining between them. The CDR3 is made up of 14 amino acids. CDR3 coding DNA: TGTGCCAGCAGTCGACTAGATAGCACCGGGGAGCTGTTTTTT. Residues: CASSRLDSTGELFF.

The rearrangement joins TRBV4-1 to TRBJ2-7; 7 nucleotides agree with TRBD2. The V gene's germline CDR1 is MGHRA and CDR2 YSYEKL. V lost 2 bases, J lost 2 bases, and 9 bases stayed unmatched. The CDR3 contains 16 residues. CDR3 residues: CASSQRLVRGTYEQYF. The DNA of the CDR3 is TGCGCCAGCAGCCAACGCCTAGTGCGGGGGACCTACGAGCAGTACTTC.

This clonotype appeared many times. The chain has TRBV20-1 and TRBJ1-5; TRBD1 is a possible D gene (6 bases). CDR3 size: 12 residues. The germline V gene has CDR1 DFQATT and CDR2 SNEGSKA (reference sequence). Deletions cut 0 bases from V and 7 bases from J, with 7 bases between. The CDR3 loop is CSARERGQPQHF. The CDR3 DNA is TGCAGTGCTAGAGAAAGGGGGCAGCCCCAGCATTTT.

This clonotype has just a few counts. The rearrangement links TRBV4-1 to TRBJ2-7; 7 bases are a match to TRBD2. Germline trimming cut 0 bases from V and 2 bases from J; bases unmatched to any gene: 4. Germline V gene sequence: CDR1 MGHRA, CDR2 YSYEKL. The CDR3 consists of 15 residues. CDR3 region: CASSQDEAGAYEQYF. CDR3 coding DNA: TGCGCCAGCAGCCAAGACGAGGCGGGAGCCTACGAGCAGTACTTC.

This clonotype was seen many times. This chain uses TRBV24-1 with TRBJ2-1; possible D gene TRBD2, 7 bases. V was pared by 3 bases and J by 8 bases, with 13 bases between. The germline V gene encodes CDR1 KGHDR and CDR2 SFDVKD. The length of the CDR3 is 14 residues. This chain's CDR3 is CATSDTGGRDEQFF. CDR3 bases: TGTGCCACCAGTGATACGGGGGGCCGCGATGAGCAGTTCTTC.

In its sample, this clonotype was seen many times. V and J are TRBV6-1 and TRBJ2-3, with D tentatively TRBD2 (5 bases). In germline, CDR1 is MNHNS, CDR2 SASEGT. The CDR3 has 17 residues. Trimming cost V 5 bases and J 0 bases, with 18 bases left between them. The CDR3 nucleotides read TGTGCCAGCAGTATACACACGAGCGGCACTAGCACAGATACGCAGTATTTT. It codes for CASSIHTSGTSTDTQYF.